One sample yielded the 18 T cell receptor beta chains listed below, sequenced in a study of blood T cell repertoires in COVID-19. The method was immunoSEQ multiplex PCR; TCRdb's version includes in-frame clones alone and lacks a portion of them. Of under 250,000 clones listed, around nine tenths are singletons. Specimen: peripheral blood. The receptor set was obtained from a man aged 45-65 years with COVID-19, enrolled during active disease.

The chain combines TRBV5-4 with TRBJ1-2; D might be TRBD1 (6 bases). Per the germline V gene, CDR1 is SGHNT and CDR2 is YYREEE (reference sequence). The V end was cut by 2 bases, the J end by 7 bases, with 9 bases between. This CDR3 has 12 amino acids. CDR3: CASSLRGSGYTF. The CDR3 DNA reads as TGTGCCAGCAGCTTAAGGGGGTCTGGCTACACCTTC.

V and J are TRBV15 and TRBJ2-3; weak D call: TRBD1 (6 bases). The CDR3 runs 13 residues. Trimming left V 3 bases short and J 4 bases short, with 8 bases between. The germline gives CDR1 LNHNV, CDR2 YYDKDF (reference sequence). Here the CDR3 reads CATSRRGSDTQYF. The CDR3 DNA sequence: TGTGCCACCAGCAGGAGGGGGTCAGATACGCAGTATTTT.

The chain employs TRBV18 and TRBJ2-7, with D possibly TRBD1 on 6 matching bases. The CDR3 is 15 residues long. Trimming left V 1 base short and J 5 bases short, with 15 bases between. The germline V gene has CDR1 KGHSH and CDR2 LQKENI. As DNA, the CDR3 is TGTGCCAGCTCACCACGGAGTCAGGGGAACGACGAGCAGTACTTC. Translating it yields CASSPRSQGNDEQYF. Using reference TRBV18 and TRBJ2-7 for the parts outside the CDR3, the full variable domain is NAGVMQNPRHLVRRRGQEARLRCSPMKGHSHVYWYRQLPEEGLKFMVYLQKENIIDESGMPKERFSAEFPKEGPSILRIQQVVRGDSAAYFCASSPRSQGNDEQYFGPGTRLTVT.

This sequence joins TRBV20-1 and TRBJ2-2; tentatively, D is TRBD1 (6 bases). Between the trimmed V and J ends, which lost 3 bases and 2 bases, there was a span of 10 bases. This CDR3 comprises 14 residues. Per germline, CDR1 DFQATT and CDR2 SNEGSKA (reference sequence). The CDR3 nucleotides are TGCAGTGCTAGTAGGGACACCAACACCGGGGAGCTGTTTTTT. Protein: CSASRDTNTGELFF.

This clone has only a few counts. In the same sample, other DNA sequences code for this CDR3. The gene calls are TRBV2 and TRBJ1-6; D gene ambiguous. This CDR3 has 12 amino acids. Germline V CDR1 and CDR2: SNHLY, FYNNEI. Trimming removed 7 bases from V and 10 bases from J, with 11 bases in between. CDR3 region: CASTWTGSPLHF. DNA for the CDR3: TGTGCCAGCACGTGGACGGGATCACCCCTCCACTTT.

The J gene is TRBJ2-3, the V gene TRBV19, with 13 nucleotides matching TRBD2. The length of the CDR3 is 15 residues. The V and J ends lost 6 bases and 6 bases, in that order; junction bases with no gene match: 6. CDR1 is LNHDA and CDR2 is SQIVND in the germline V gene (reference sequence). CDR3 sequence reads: CASRPGLAGRDTQYF. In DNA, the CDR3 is TGTGCCAGTAGACCGGGACTAGCGGGGAGGGATACGCAGTATTTT.

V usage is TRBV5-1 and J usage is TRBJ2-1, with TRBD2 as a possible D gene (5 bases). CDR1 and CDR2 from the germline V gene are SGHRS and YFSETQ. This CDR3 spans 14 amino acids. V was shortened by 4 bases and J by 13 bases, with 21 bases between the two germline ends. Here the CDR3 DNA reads TGCGCCAGCAGCCCCTCTAGGCGGGTGGAACGACAGTTCTTC. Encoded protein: CASSPSRRVERQFF.

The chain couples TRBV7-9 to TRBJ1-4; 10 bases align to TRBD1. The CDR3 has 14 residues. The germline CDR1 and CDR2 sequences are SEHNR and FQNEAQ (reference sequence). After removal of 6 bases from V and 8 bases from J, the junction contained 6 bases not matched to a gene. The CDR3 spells CASRRQGAGEKLFF. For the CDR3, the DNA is TGTGCCAGCAGGCGACAGGGGGCTGGGGAAAAACTGTTTTTT.

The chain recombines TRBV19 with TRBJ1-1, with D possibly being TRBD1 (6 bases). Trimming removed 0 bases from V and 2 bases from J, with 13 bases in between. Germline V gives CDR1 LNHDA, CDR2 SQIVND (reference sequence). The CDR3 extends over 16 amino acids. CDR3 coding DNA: TGTGCCAGTAGTATAGAGGGGACAACCGCCAACACTGAAGCTTTCTTT. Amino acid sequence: CASSIEGTTANTEAFF.

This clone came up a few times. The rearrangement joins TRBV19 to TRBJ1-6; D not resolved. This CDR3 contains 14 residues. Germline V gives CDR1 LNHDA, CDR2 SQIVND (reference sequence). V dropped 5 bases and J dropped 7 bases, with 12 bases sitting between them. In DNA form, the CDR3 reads TGTGCCAGTAGTGCCCACAGAGTCAATTCACCCCTCCACTTT. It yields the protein CASSAHRVNSPLHF.

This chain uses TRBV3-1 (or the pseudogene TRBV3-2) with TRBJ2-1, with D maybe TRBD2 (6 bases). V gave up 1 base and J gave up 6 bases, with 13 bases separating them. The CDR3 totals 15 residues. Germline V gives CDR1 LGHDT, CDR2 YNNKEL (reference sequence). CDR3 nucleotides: TGTGCCAGCAGCCAAGGCCGCGGGACGGGCAATGAGCAGTTCTTC. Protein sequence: CASSQGRGTGNEQFF.

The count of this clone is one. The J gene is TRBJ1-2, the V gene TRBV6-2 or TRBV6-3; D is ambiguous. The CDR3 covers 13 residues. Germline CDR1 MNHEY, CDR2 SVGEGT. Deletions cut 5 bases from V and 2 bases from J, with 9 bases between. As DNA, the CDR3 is TGTGCCAGCAGTCGGGAGCTGAACTATGGCTACACCTTC. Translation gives CASSRELNYGYTF.

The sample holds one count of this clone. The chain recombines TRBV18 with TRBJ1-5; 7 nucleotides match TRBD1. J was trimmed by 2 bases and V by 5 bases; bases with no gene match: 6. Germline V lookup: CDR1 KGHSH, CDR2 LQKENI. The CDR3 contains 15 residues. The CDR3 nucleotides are TGTGCCAGCTCAGTAACAGGGGCCGGCAATCAGCCCCAGCATTTT. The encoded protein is CASSVTGAGNQPQHF.

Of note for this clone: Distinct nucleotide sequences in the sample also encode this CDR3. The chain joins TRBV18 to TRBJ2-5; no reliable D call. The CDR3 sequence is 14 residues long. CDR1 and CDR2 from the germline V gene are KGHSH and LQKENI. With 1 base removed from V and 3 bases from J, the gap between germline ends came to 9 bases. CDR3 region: CASSPRAGEETQYF. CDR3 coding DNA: TGTGCCAGCTCACCACGGGCAGGCGAAGAGACCCAGTACTTC.

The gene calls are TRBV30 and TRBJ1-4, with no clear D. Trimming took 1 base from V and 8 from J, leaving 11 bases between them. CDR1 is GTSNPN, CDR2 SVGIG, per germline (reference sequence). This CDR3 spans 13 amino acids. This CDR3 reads CAWSARVGEKLFF. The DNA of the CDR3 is TGTGCCTGGAGTGCGAGGGTAGGAGAAAAACTGTTTTTT.

The CDR3 here is CACDPGLAKTNEQFF. DNA for the CDR3: TGTGCCTGCGACCCGGGACTAGCGAAAACCAATGAGCAGTTCTTC. The J gene is TRBJ2-1, the V gene TRBV7-2, with 10 bases fitting TRBD2. The CDR3 length is 15 residues. Germline V lookup: CDR1 SGHTA, CDR2 FQGNSA. V lost 11 bases and J lost 6; bases outside the gene matches: 13.

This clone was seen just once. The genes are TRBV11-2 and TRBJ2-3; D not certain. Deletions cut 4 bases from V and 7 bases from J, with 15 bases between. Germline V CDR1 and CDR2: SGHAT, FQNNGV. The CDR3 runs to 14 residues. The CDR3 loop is CASSSRGPGYTQYF. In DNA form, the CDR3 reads TGTGCCAGCAGCTCCCGCGGTCCTGGCTATACGCAGTATTTT.

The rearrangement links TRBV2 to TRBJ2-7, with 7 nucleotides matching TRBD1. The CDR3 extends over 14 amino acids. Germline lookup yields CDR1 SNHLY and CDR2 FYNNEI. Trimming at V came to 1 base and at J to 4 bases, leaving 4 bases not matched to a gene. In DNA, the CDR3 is TGTGCCAGCAGTGAAGAGACAGGGAAGTACGAGCAGTACTTC. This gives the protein CASSEETGKYEQYF. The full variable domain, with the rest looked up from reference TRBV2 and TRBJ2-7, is EPEVTQTPSHQVTQMGQEVILRCVPISNHLYFYWYRQILGQKVEFLVSFYNNEISEKSEIFDDQFSVERPDGSNFTLKIRSTKLEDSAMYFCASSEETGKYEQYFGPGTRLTVT.